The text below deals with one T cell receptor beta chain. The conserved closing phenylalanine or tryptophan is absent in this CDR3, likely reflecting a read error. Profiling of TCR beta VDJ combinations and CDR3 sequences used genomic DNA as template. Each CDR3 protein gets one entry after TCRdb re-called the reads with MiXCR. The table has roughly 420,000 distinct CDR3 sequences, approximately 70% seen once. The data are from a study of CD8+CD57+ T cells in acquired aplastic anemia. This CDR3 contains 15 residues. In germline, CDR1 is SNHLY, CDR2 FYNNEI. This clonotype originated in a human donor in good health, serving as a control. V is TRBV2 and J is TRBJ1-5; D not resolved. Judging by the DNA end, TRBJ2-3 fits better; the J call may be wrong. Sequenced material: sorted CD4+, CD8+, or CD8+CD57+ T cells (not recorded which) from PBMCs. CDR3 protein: CASSLTTGPCQPQYL. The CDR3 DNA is TGTGCCAGCAGCTTGACGACGGGCCCTTGCCAGCCCCAGTATTTG.